The sequence of this T cell receptor beta chain was determined in a study of control samples from healthy donors and cancer patients. The germline V gene encodes CDR1 SEHNR and CDR2 FQNEAQ (reference sequence). CDR3 length equals 11 residues. Trimming shortened V by 0 bases and J by 6 bases, and 3 bases separated the two germline ends. Sequenced by immunoSEQ multiplex PCR; TCRdb stores in-frame clones only, minus some. The sample includes about 110,000 clones, roughly 90% of them seen just once. Material for sequencing was PBMCs. This receptor was obtained from a woman aged 55 to 70 with lung cancer. This chain links TRBV7-9 with TRBJ2-7; D gene uncertain. The CDR3 DNA is TGTGCCAGCAGCTTAGCGGCCGAGCAGTACTTC. Its translation is CASSLAAEQYF.